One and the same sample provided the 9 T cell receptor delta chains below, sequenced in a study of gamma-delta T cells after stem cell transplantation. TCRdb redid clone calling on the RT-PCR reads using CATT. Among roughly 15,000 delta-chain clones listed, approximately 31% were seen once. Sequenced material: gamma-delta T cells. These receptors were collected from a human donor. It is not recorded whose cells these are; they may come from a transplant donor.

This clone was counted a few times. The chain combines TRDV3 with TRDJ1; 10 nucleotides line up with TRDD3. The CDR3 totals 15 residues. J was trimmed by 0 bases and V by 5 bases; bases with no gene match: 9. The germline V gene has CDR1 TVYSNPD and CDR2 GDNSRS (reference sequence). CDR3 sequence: CAPPFTGGYTDKLIF. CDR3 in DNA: TGTGCCCCCCCCTTTACTGGGGGATACACCGATAAACTCATCTTT.

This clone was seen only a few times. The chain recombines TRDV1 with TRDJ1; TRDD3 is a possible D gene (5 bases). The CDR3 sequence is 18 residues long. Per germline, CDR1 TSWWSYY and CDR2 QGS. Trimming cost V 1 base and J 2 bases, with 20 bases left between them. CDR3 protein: CALGEQPRRDGETDKLIF. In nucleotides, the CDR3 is TGTGCTCTTGGGGAACAGCCGAGGAGGGATGGCGAGACCGATAAACTCATCTTT.

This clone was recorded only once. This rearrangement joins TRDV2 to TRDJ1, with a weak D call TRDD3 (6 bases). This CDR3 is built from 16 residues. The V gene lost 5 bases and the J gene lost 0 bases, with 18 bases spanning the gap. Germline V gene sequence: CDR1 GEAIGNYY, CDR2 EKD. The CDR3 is CACAAGWGLYTDKLIF. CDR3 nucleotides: TGTGCCTGTGCCGCGGGCTGGGGCTTGTACACCGATAAACTCATCTTT.

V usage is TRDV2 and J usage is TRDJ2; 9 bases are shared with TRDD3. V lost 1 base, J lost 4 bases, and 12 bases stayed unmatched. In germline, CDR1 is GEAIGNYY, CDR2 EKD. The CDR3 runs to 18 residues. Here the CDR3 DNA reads TGTGCCTGTGACACAGGGGGGGATACAAGACGTAAGACAGCACAACTCTTCTTT. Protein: CACDTGGDTRRKTAQLFF.

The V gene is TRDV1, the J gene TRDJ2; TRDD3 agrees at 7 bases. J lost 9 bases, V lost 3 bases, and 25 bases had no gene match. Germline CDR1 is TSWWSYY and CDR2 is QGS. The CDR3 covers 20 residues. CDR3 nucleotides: TGTGCTCTTGGGGACCACACGGAGGGCTTTGTACTGGGGATCGGGCCACAACTCTTCTTT. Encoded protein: CALGDHTEGFVLGIGPQLFF.

CDR3 nucleotides: TGTGCCTGTGACACCGGAGCGGTACTGGGGGATACGGGGGCTTACACCGATAAACTCATCTTT. Amino acid sequence: CACDTGAVLGDTGAYTDKLIF. This rearrangement joins TRDV2 to TRDJ1; 13 nucleotides match TRDD3. The junction had 15 bases not matched to a gene; V was cut back by 0 bases and J by 0 bases. CDR3 length: 21 amino acids. CDR1 and CDR2 (germline): GEAIGNYY, EKD.

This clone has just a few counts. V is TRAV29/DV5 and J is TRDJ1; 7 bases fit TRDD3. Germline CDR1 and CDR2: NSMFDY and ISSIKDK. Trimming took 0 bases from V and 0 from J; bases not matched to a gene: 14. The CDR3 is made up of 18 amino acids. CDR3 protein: CAASANRGYVPYTDKLIF. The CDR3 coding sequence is TGTGCAGCAAGCGCGAACCGTGGATACGTCCCGTACACCGATAAACTCATCTTT.

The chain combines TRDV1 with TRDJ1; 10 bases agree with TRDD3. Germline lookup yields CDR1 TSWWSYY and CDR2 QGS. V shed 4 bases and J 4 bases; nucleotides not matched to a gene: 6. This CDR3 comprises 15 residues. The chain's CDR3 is CALGGLLGDSDKLIF. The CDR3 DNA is TGTGCTCTTGGGGGCCTGCTGGGGGATAGCGATAAACTCATCTTT.

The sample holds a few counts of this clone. As DNA, the CDR3 is TGTGCTCTTGGGGGATCACGGAGGGACTGGGGGATTTGTCGGGCGTACACCGATAAACTCATCTTT. It encodes CALGGSRRDWGICRAYTDKLIF. The chain is built from TRDV1 and TRDJ1, with 10 bases identical to TRDD3. V lost 4 bases and J lost 0; bases outside the gene matches: 23. The germline gives CDR1 TSWWSYY, CDR2 QGS. This CDR3 comprises 22 residues.